The 9 T cell receptor beta chains listed next were all sequenced from one sample in a study of blood T cells in healthy people across ages. The authors ran a second PCR of 7 to 11 cycles using a sample-barcoded 5' primer and a J-beta primer mix. TCRdb analysed the 5' RACE reads with MiXCR anew, one entry per CDR3 protein. The sample records hundreds of thousands of distinct CDR3 sequences, around 43% being singletons. Sequenced sample: blood. The receptors were gathered from a man in his 60s in good health.

A few counts support this clonotype. This chain connects TRBV25-1 to TRBJ1-6, with TRBD1 matching over 7 bases. This CDR3 region has 17 residues. The J segment lost 9 bases and the V segment lost 3 bases, leaving 14 bases of the junction unmatched. The germline V gene encodes CDR1 MGHDK and CDR2 SYGVNS. The CDR3 region is CASSDHRTGIMGSPLHF. DNA of the CDR3: TGTGCCAGCAGTGACCATCGGACAGGAATAATGGGTTCACCCCTCCACTTT.

J is TRBJ2-3 and V is TRBV27, with D maybe TRBD2 (6 bases). Germline values: CDR1 MNHEY, CDR2 SMNVEV (reference sequence). The ends were cut back, 6 bases at V and 3 bases at J, with 10 bases in the middle. This CDR3 region has 13 residues. The CDR3 sequence: CASRGDFTDTQYF. CDR3 bases: TGTGCCAGCAGGGGGGACTTTACAGATACGCAGTATTTT.

The gene calls are TRBV29-1 and TRBJ1-1, with D possibly TRBD1 on 6 matching bases. The ends were cut back, 3 bases at V and 4 bases at J, with 18 bases in the middle. The CDR3 is made up of 15 amino acids. Per germline, CDR1 SQVTM and CDR2 ANQGSEA. For the CDR3, the DNA is TGCAGCGTTGAGCGAACAGGGAGAAGGGGCACTGAAGCTTTCTTT. Its translation is CSVERTGRRGTEAFF. Supplemented by reference TRBV29-1 and TRBJ1-1, the full variable domain reads SAVISQKPSRDICQRGTSLTIQCQVDSQVTMMFWYRQQPGQSLTLIATANQGSEATYESGFVIDKFPISRPNLTFSTLTVSNMSPEDSSIYLCSVERTGRRGTEAFFGQGTRLTVV.

This clonotype was counted between two and nine times. The chain employs TRBV7-9 and TRBJ2-2; 7 nucleotides align to TRBD2. The CDR3 spans 15 residues. Looked up from germline, CDR1 is SEHNR and CDR2 is FQNEAQ (reference sequence). The ends lost 0 bases at V and 5 bases at J; junction bases unmatched: 3. The CDR3 here is CASSLAGTTTGELFF. The CDR3, as DNA: TGTGCCAGCAGCTTAGCCGGGACTACAACCGGGGAGCTGTTTTTT.

This chain joins TRBV4-3 and TRBJ2-5; D may be TRBD1 (6 bases). V was clipped by 3 bases and J by 2 bases, with 13 bases between them. The CDR3 is made up of 15 amino acids. The germline CDR1 and CDR2 sequences are LGHNA and YSLEER. The CDR3 region has the DNA TGCGCCAGCAGCCATTCCGGGACAAGACAAGAGACCCAGTACTTC. It encodes CASSHSGTRQETQYF.

The chain joins TRBV20-1 to TRBJ1-1; the D gene is possibly TRBD1 (6 bases). V lost 6 bases and J lost 0, with 17 bases in between. CDR1 is DFQATT and CDR2 is SNEGSKA in the germline V gene (reference sequence). This CDR3 contains 15 residues. The CDR3 nucleotides read TGCAGTGCGTACATAGGACAGACACTGAACACTGAAGCTTTCTTT. Protein: CSAYIGQTLNTEAFF.

V gene TRBV25-1 combines with J gene TRBJ1-6; tentative D call: TRBD1 (5 bases). Trimming removed 2 bases from V and 4 bases from J, with 9 bases in between. Germline CDR1 and CDR2: MGHDK and SYGVNS. This CDR3 has 15 residues. In DNA, the CDR3 is TGTGCCAGCAGTGAACAGGGATTTTATAATTCACCCCTCCACTTT. This encodes CASSEQGFYNSPLHF.

The genes are TRBV29-1 and TRBJ2-7; D is unclear. The germline gives CDR1 SQVTM, CDR2 ANQGSEA. Trimming cost V 4 bases and J 7 bases, with 8 bases left between them. The CDR3 has 10 amino acids. CDR3 sequence (DNA): TGCAGCGTTGGAGTCAATGAGCAGTACTTC. Its translation is CSVGVNEQYF.

The chain carries TRBV4-2 and TRBJ1-4; D may be TRBD1 (5 bases). Germline-derived CDR1 and CDR2 are LGHNA and YNFKEQ. The CDR3 totals 14 residues. V lost 6 bases and J 3 bases, leaving 11 bases between the germline ends. CDR3: CASSVGGSNEKLFF. CDR3 nucleotide sequence: TGTGCCAGCAGTGTGGGGGGATCTAATGAAAAACTGTTTTTT.